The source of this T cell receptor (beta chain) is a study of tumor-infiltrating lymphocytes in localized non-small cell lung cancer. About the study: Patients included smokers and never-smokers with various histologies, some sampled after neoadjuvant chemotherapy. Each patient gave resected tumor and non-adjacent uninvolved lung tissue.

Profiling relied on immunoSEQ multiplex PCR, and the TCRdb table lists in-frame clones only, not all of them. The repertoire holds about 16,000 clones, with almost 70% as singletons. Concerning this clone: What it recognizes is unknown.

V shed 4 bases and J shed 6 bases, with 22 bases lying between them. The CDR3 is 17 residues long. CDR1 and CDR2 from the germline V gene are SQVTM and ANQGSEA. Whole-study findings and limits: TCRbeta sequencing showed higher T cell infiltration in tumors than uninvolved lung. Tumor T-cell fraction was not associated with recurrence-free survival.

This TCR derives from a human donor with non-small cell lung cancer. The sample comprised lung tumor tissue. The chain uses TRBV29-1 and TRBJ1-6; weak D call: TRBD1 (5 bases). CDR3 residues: CSVAEHIGHNLNSPLHF. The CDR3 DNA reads TGCAGCGTTGCAGAGCATATCGGACACAACCTTAATTCACCCCTCCACTTT.